Shown below are 4 T cell receptor beta chains from a single sample sequenced in a study of T cell repertoires in cytomegalovirus infection. TCRdb analysed the reads with MiXCR anew, one entry per CDR3 protein. The sample holds around 250,000 distinct CDR3 sequences, approximately 15% seen once. Sequenced: CD8+ T cells from PBMCs. The origin of the receptors is a human donor in good health (CMV status not recorded). Some clones in this sample may be carry-over from other donors' samples.

This clonotype was seen many times. The chain couples TRBV7-9 to TRBJ2-7; D perhaps matches TRBD2 (5 bases). The V gene's germline CDR1 is SEHNR and CDR2 FQNEAQ (reference sequence). V lost 5 bases, J lost 0 bases, and 8 bases lay in between. The CDR3 loop spans 13 amino acids. The CDR3 here is CASSDYISYEQYF. The CDR3 nucleotides are TGTGCCAGCAGCGACTATATCTCCTACGAGCAGTACTTC. Variable domain in full (rest from reference TRBV7-9 and TRBJ2-7): DTGVSQNPRHKITKRGQNVTFRCDPISEHNRLYWYRQTLGQGPEFLTYFQNEAQLEKSRLLSDRFSAERPKGSFSTLEIQRTEQGDSAMYLCASSDYISYEQYFGPGTRLTVT.

The genes are TRBV9 and TRBJ1-1; 9 bases agree with TRBD1. CDR1 is SGDLS and CDR2 is YYNGEE in the germline V gene. V trimming: 3 bases; J trimming: 4 bases; junction bases outside the gene matches: 10. The CDR3 is 16 amino acids. DNA for the CDR3: TGTGCCAGCAGCGGTACAGGGGGCTGGGTCGGCACTGAAGCTTTCTTT. It encodes CASSGTGGWVGTEAFF.

The chain employs TRBV20-1 and TRBJ1-5; TRBD1 matches 8 bases. CDR3 length: 16 residues. With 3 bases clipped from V and 6 bases from J, the junction kept 13 bases outside the gene matches. The V gene's germline CDR1 is DFQATT and CDR2 SNEGSKA (reference sequence). The CDR3 DNA follows: TGCAGTGCTAGCAAGGGTCGGCCAGGGGGCACTCAGCCCCAGCATTTT. As protein: CSASKGRPGGTQPQHF.

The sample holds many counts of this clonotype. This sequence joins TRBV28 and TRBJ2-1; a weak D match, TRBD1 (7 bases). The germline gives CDR1 MDHEN, CDR2 SYDVKM. Trimming removed 5 bases at V and 8 bases at J, with 16 bases between. The CDR3 is 14 residues long. CDR3 region: CASSKDQGGDEQFF. The DNA of the CDR3 is TGTGCCAGCAGTAAGGACCAGGGGGGTGATGAGCAGTTCTTC.